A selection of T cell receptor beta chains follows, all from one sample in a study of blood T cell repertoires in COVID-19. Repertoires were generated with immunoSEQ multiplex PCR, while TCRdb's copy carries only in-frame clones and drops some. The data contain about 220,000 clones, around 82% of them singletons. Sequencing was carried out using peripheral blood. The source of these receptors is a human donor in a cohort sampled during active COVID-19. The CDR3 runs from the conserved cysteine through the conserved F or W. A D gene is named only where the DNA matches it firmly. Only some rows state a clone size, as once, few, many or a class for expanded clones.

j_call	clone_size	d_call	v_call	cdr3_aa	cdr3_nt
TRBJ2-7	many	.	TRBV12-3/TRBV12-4	CASSLVDEQYF	TGTGCCAGCAGTTTAGTCGACGAGCAGTACTTC
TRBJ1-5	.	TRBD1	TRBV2	CASSERDRPNQPQHF	TGTGCCAGCAGTGAAAGGGACAGACCGAATCAGCCCCAGCATTTT
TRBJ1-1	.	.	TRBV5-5	CASSPRGDTEAFF	TGTGCCAGCAGCCCCCGCGGGGACACTGAAGCTTTCTTT
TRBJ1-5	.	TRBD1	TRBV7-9	CASSFVYRGWDNQPQHF	TGTGCCAGCAGCTTCGTTTACAGGGGATGGGACAATCAGCCCCAGCATTTT
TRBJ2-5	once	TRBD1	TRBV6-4	CASSRDRKETQYF	TGTGCCAGCAGCCGGGACAGAAAAGAGACCCAGTACTTC
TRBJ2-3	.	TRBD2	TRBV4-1	CASSPLGGGGDTQYF	TGCGCCAGCAGCCCTCTCGGGGGGGGAGGGGATACGCAGTATTTT
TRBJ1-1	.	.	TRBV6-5	CASSYSRTLNTEAFF	TGTGCCAGCAGTTACTCACGGACTCTGAACACTGAAGCTTTCTTT
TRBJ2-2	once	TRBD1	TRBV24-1	CATSALSGGNTGELFF	TGTGCCACCAGTGCCCTTTCAGGGGGCAACACCGGGGAGCTGTTTTTT
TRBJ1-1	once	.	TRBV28	CASSSGDPGTEAFF	TGTGCCAGCAGCTCAGGGGACCCGGGCACTGAAGCTTTCTTT
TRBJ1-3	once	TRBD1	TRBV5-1	CASSLTGGVGNTIYF	TGCGCCAGCAGCTTAACAGGGGGCGTGGGAAACACCATATATTTT
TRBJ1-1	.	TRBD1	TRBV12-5	CASGLGTGTEAFF	TGTGCTAGTGGTTTGGGGACAGGCACTGAAGCTTTCTTT
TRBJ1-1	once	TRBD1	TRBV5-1	CASSSGTGALNTEAFF	TGCGCCAGCAGCTCCGGGACAGGGGCGCTGAACACTGAAGCTTTCTTT
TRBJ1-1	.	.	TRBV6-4	CASSVTEDTEAFF	TGTGCCAGCAGTGTGACAGAGGACACTGAAGCTTTCTTT
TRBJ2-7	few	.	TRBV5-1	CASSPGLAYYEQYF	TGCGCCAGCAGCCCAGGACTCGCCTACTACGAGCAGTACTTC
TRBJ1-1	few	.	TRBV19	CASSSYVSSNTEAFF	TGTGCCAGTAGTTCGTATGTGTCTTCGAACACTGAAGCTTTCTTT
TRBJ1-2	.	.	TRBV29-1	CSVGTGTREPIYGYTF	TGCAGCGTGGGCACCGGGACACGCGAACCCATCTATGGCTACACCTTC
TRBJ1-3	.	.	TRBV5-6	CASSFLTASGNTIYF	TGTGCCAGCAGCTTTCTTACAGCCTCTGGAAACACCATATATTTT
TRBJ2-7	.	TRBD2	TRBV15	CATSRGDGRILEQYF	TGTGCCACCAGCAGAGGAGACGGGAGGATCCTCGAGCAGTACTTC
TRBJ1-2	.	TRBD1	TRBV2	CASSGQGDYGYTF	TGTGCCAGCAGTGGACAGGGGGACTATGGCTACACCTTC
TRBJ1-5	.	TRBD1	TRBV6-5	CASEDRGFQPQHF	TGTGCCAGTGAGGACAGGGGTTTTCAGCCCCAGCATTTT
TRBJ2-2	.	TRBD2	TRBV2	CASSGLLAGGSVRNTGELFF	TGTGCCAGCAGTGGTCTCCTAGCGGGGGGCTCGGTTCGAAACACCGGGGAGCTGTTTTTT
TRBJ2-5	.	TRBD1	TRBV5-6	CASSSLDRVQETQYF	TGTGCCAGCAGCTCCCTGGACAGGGTACAAGAGACCCAGTACTTC
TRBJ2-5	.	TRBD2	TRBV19	CASRPLAGGQETQYF	TGTGCCAGTAGGCCACTAGCGGGAGGACAAGAGACCCAGTACTTC
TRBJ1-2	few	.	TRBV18	CASSLSAGKGYYGYTF	TGTGCCAGCTCACTTTCGGCAGGGAAGGGGTACTATGGCTACACCTTC
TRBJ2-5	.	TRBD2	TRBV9	CASSPRGGETQYF	TGTGCCAGCAGCCCCCGCGGGGGAGAGACCCAGTACTTC
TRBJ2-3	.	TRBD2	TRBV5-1	CASRTSGSTDTQYF	TGCGCCAGCAGGACTAGCGGGAGTACAGATACGCAGTATTTT
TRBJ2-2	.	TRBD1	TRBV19	CASSIGGTVLTGELFF	TGTGCCAGTAGTATAGGAGGGACAGTTCTTACCGGGGAGCTGTTTTTT
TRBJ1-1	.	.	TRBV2	CASLTGGPEAFF	TGTGCCAGCCTGACGGGGGGCCCTGAAGCTTTCTTT
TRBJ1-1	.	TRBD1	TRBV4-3	CASSQERGGAGYSTEAFF	TGCGCCAGCAGCCAAGAACGAGGGGGCGCGGGATACAGCACTGAAGCTTTCTTT
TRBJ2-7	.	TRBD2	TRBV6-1	CASSELADRYEQYF	TGTGCCAGCAGTGAACTAGCGGATCGATACGAGCAGTACTTC
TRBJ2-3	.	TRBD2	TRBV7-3	CASSPILAGGDTQYF	TGTGCCAGCAGCCCAATACTAGCGGGGGGAGATACGCAGTATTTT
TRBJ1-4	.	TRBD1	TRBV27	CASSLNRDRDRPTNEKLFF	TGTGCCAGCAGTTTAAACCGGGACAGGGATCGTCCAACTAATGAAAAACTGTTTTTT
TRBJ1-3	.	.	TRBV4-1	CASSWGSSSGNTIYF	TGCGCCAGCAGCTGGGGCAGTAGCTCTGGAAACACCATATATTTT
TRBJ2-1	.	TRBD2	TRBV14	CASSQAGTSGRNAYNEQFF	TGTGCCAGCAGCCAAGCCGGGACTAGCGGGAGGAACGCCTACAATGAGCAGTTCTTC
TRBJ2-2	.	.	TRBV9	CASDRENTGELFF	TGTGCCTCGGACAGAGAGAACACCGGGGAGCTGTTTTTT
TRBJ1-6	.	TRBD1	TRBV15	CATSTGADNSPLHF	TGTGCCACCAGTACAGGGGCAGATAATTCACCCCTCCACTTT
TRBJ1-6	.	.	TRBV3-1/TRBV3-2	CASSQVSDSPLHF	TGTGCCAGCAGCCAAGTTTCGGATTCACCCCTCCACTTT
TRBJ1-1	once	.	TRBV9	CASSIDVGEGNTEAFF	TGTGCCAGCAGCATCGACGTCGGGGAAGGTAACACTGAAGCTTTCTTT
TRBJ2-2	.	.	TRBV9	CASSVGWSGAGGELFF	TGTGCCAGCAGCGTAGGCTGGTCAGGGGCGGGCGGGGAGCTGTTTTTT
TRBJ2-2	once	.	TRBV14	CASSQGQMNTGELFF	TGTGCCAGCAGCCAAGGACAGATGAACACCGGGGAGCTGTTTTTT
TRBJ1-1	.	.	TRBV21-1	CASSAQLGQGAEAFF	TGTGCCAGCAGCGCCCAACTGGGACAGGGCGCTGAAGCTTTCTTT
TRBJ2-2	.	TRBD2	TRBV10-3	CAIKASGINTGELFF	TGTGCCATCAAGGCTAGCGGGATAAACACCGGGGAGCTGTTTTTT
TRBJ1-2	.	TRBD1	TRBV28	CASRPTGDKYGYTF	TGTGCCAGCAGACCGACAGGGGACAAATATGGCTACACCTTC
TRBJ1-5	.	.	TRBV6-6	CASTSRGYSNQPQHF	TGTGCCAGCACCTCTCGCGGCTATAGCAATCAGCCCCAGCATTTT
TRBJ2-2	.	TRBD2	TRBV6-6	CASSLLGLADYLAGELFF	TGTGCCAGCAGTCTCCTGGGACTAGCGGACTATCTAGCCGGGGAGCTGTTTTTT
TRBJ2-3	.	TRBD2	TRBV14	CASSPRGRGAHTDTQYF	TGTGCCAGCAGCCCCCGGGGGCGGGGGGCCCACACAGATACGCAGTATTTT
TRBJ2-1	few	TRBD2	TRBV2	CASYPGLAGGEQFF	TGTGCCAGCTATCCGGGACTAGCGGGAGGTGAGCAGTTCTTC
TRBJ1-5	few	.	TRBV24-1	CATSGGNGENQPQHF	TGTGCCACCAGTGGAGGGAACGGAGAGAATCAGCCCCAGCATTTT